The 8 T cell receptor beta chains below all came from one sample that was sequenced in a study of blood T cell repertoires in COVID-19. Only in-frame clones appear in the TCRdb table, and some are missing; sequencing was by immunoSEQ multiplex PCR. Counted here are around 290,000 clones, around 90% occurring once; the ten biggest clones make up around 1.7%. Sequenced input: PBMCs or T cells enriched from blood (not recorded which). Receptors originate from a woman aged 40 to 50 who had recovered from COVID-19.

The rearrangement links TRBV4-2 to TRBJ2-1, with a possible D match to TRBD2 (5 bases). The length of the CDR3 is 15 residues. The V end was cut by 0 bases, the J end by 3 bases, with 9 bases between. CDR1 is LGHNA and CDR2 is YNFKEQ in the germline V gene. The CDR3 sequence is CASSQDPSSYNEQFF. The CDR3 DNA reads as TGTGCCAGCAGCCAAGACCCTAGCAGCTACAATGAGCAGTTCTTC.

This chain uses TRBV27 with TRBJ1-1; D possibly corresponds to TRBD1 (6 bases). Per germline, CDR1 MNHEY and CDR2 SMNVEV (reference sequence). Trimming stripped 5 bases from V and 11 bases from J, with 18 bases between. This CDR3 is built from 13 residues. The CDR3 sequence is CASSPGSRGKAFF. The CDR3 coding sequence is TGTGCCAGCAGTCCCGGATCCAGGGGTAAGGCTTTCTTT.

This chain links TRBV18 with TRBJ1-1; D is undetermined. V lost 3 bases and J lost 1, with 12 bases in between. Germline loops: CDR1 KGHSH, CDR2 LQKENI. The CDR3 is 15 residues long. CDR3 residues: CASSPSGDGNTEAFF. The CDR3 nucleotides are TGTGCCAGCTCACCTTCAGGTGACGGGAACACTGAAGCTTTCTTT.

The J gene is TRBJ2-1, the V gene TRBV6-2 or TRBV6-3, with TRBD2 identical over 11 bases. The CDR3 loop spans 20 amino acids. The trim removed 2 bases at V and 9 bases at J, leaving 21 bases unmatched. The germline V gene encodes CDR1 MNHEY and CDR2 SVGEGT. In DNA, the CDR3 is TGTGCCAGCAGTTACCCCGAGTTTGATAGCGGGAGGGCCTTTCCGCTTGAGCAGTTCTTC. Protein sequence: CASSYPEFDSGRAFPLEQFF.

The chain uses TRBV10-2 and TRBJ1-4; D might be TRBD1 (5 bases). With 3 bases removed from V and 0 bases from J, the gap between germline ends came to 11 bases. From germline, CDR1 is WSHSY and CDR2 SAAADI. This CDR3 has 16 residues. The CDR3 DNA reads TGCGCCAGCAGTGATTGGGGCATAACAACTAATGAAAAACTGTTTTTT. Protein: CASSDWGITTNEKLFF.

V is TRBV5-1 and J is TRBJ2-1; 9 bases map to TRBD2. The germline V gene has CDR1 SGHRS and CDR2 YFSETQ. The CDR3 covers 15 residues. V gave up 3 bases and J gave up 0 bases; unmatched junction bases: 1. In DNA, the CDR3 is TGCGCCAGCAGCTCTAGCGGGGCCTCCTACAATGAGCAGTTCTTC. This sequence encodes CASSSSGASYNEQFF.

The chain couples TRBV28 to TRBJ1-6; 8 bases match TRBD1. There are 15 residues in the CDR3. Germline-derived CDR1 and CDR2 are MDHEN and SYDVKM. Trimming cost V 3 bases and J 7 bases; bases outside gene matches: 5. The CDR3 bases are TGTGCCAGCAGTTTTTTGGACAGGGTAAATTCACCCCTCCACTTT. Translation: CASSFLDRVNSPLHF.

This sequence joins TRBV5-1 and TRBJ2-1; the D gene is possibly TRBD2 (6 bases). Germline lookup yields CDR1 SGHRS and CDR2 YFSETQ. The V end was cut by 0 bases, the J end by 4 bases, with 11 bases between. This CDR3 is 15 amino acids long. The CDR3 bases are TGCGCCAGCAGCTTGGCCGCGGGAACATACAATGAGCAGTTCTTC. Translated, it gives CASSLAAGTYNEQFF.